The T cell receptor (beta chain) under discussion was sequenced for a study of T-cell reconstitution after alpha-beta-depleted transplantation in children. TCRbeta library construction was performed incorporating unique molecular identifiers. One entry per CDR3 protein results from TCRdb running MiXCR on the PCR reads. The data contain about 580,000 distinct CDR3 sequences, over 25% of them singletons. Findings and caveats of the study: Newly made T cells mostly supplied T-cell counts and diversity one year after transplant.

Concerning this clonotype itself: Its specificity is not known.

Trimming took 0 bases from V and 6 from J, leaving 15 bases between them. CDR1 is DFQATT, CDR2 SNEGSKA, per germline (reference sequence). CDR3 length: 15 amino acids. The sequence was collected from a boy under two years old with Wiskott-Aldrich syndrome, due to receive a stem cell transplant. The sequenced sample was PBMCs, obtained before TCRalphabeta/CD19-depleted stem cell transplant. The chain has TRBV20-1 and TRBJ2-1; D possibly corresponds to TRBD2 (5 bases). The CDR3 DNA is TGCAGTGCTAGAGATCGGGTACGGGGATTCAATGAGCAGTTCTTC. This gives the protein CSARDRVRGFNEQFF.